This T cell receptor (beta chain) was captured in a study of shared clonotypes between healthy human individuals. Profiling relied on immunoSEQ multiplex PCR, and the TCRdb table lists in-frame clones only, not all of them. Of around 2.1 million clones listed, 90% to 96% are singletons. General study results and limits: Naive CD4 clonotype sharing across four donors was about 5%. Non-shared clonotypes displayed generation probabilities falling below those of clonotypes present in all four donors.

Adult donors, all healthy and HIV-negative, had no recent acute infections or vaccinations. On this clone: Antigen specificity is unknown.

The specimen sequenced was naive CD4+ T cells sorted from blood. Subset specified: CD45RA+ positively selected. The receptor was isolated from a man younger than 35 in good health.

The CDR3, as DNA: TGTGCCAGCAGCCCCTATGGGCCGGGCGAGCAGTACTTC. This encodes CASSPYGPGEQYF. This chain joins TRBV7-9 and TRBJ2-7; D is undetermined. The CDR3 consists of 13 residues. V lost 5 bases and J lost 6, with 14 bases in between. Germline V gene data show CDR1 as SEHNR and CDR2 as FQNEAQ (reference sequence).